The present entry profiles one TCR beta chain with its context. Its antigen is not yet known. This sample was included in a study of T cells expressing NK-cell markers (dated by TCRdb to about 2020). Looking at the study overall: Eight or nine donors provided sorted CD3+CD56+NKG2C+, CD3+CD56+NKG2C- and CD3+CD56-NKG2C+ T-cell subsets, whose TCR beta-chain repertoires were profiled. The study sequenced eight donors, all healthy volunteers chosen at random: three men and five women. Of the eight sequenced donors, seven were found to be HCMV-seropositive and one was found to be HCMV-seronegative. Libraries were sequenced as 2 x 150 bp reads on Illumina HiSeq 2000/2500, MiSeq or NextSeq.

From a lookup of the germline V gene, CDR1 and CDR2 are SQVTM and ANQGSEA. Spanning cysteine to phenylalanine, the CDR3 consists of 14 amino acids. Only the protein sequence is given. A commercial ELISA kit detecting HCMV-specific IgG in serum was used to determine HCMV serostatus. Peripheral blood mononuclear cells were isolated from blood by Ficoll density gradient centrifugation. The data were produced on an Illumina HiSeq 2000. TCR beta cDNA libraries were prepared using 5'RACE template switching, which introduced a universal primer site and unique molecular identifiers. cDNA synthesis was primed from the TCR beta constant segment, followed by two successive PCR amplification steps. In the authors' own workflow: MIGEC was used to demultiplex reads and group reads by UMI, and MiTCR was used to assemble and quantify clonotypes. Only TCR cDNA sequences supported by at least two reads were kept to exclude erroneous sequences. The tcR package was used for downstream repertoire analysis, with clonotypes matched between fractions based on CDR3 nucleotide sequence plus V segment. VDJmatch was used to annotate antigen specificity against VDJdb, with one amino acid substitution in CDR3 allowed. TCRdb reprocessed the reads into one record per CDR3 protein sequence, lacking DNA. For this entry, the V and J calls and clone size follow TCRdb and not the study's own pipeline. The sample's own table lists roughly 420,000 distinct CDR3 sequences. Of the sample, roughly 8% is held by the ten largest clones.

Results the study describes overall, beyond this receptor: Those dominant clonotypes were again the most abundant among CD3+CD56-NKG2C+ cells in a handful of donors, at roughly 25-60.1%. In over five donors, the dominant CD3+CD56+NKG2C+ clonotypes were among the top 10 CD8+ clonotypes and accounted for roughly 1.0-8% of CD8+ T cells. Whether the expanded NKG2C-expressing T cell clones were specific for HCMV antigens was left unclear.

Sequencing was done on a sample of blood T cells: a sorted CD56 or NKG2C T cell subset, CD4+ or CD8+ T cells, or bulk PBMC T cells (not recorded which). Recombination connected TRBV29-1 to TRBJ1-3. The sequence was obtained from a woman between 18 and 70 years old in good health. The CDR3 corresponds to CSVDGRSSGNTIYF.